The rows below give T cell receptor beta chains drawn from one sample of a study of T cells in tuberculosis. Sequenced by immunoSEQ multiplex PCR; TCRdb stores in-frame clones only, minus some. The sample records roughly 34,000 clones, around 96% being singletons. The specimen sequenced was PBMCs. All receptors come from a donor between 10 and 29 years old with latent tuberculosis or without tuberculosis infection. The CDR3 runs from the conserved cysteine through the conserved F or W. D genes are given only for firm matches. Part of the rows lack a size; the others show once, few, many or a class for expanded clones.

NA TRBJ2-7 NA TRBV6-5 TGTGCCTTCGCGGGGATGACCTACGAGCAGTACTTC CAFAGMTYEQYF
NA TRBJ2-3 few TRBV5-1 TGCGCCAGCGGGGGCCAGAGCACAGATACGCAGTATTTT CASGGQSTDTQYF
TRBD1 TRBJ1-5 NA TRBV28 TGTGCCAGCAGTCCCCGGGCCGGAACAGGGGGAGTGCGGCAGCCCCAGCATTTT CASSPRAGTGGVRQPQHF
TRBD2 TRBJ2-1 NA TRBV5-1 TGCGCCAGCAGCGTGTCGGGCCCCCTAGCGGGGGAGCAGTTCTTC CASSVSGPLAGEQFF
NA TRBJ2-7 once TRBV5-1 TGCGCCAGCAGCTTTGCGCGGGGAGATTCTTTTGAGCAGTACTTC CASSFARGDSFEQYF
NA TRBJ1-2 NA TRBV28 TGTGCCAGCAGTTTATGGACAGGCTATGGCTACACCTTC CASSLWTGYGYTF
TRBD1 TRBJ1-2 NA TRBV6-1 TGTGCCAGCAGCCACCAAATGACAGGGCACTATGGCTACACCTTC CASSHQMTGHYGYTF
NA TRBJ2-7 NA TRBV28 TGTGCCAGCAGTTTAGCGCAGGGTACCTACGAGCAGTACTTC CASSLAQGTYEQYF
NA TRBJ1-1 NA TRBV30 TGTGCCTGGAGTAGGAGGGGAAGCACTGAAGCTTTCTTT CAWSRRGSTEAFF
NA TRBJ2-7 NA TRBV12-5 TGTGCTGGAAAAGGAGGAACCTACGAGCAGTACTTC CAGKGGTYEQYF
NA TRBJ2-7 NA TRBV21-1 TGTGCCAGCAGCAAAGGGGCTCCTTGTACCTCCTACGAGCAGTACTTC CASSKGAPCTSYEQYF
NA TRBJ1-3 NA TRBV5-1 TGCGCCAGCAGACGACAGGACTCTGGAAACACCATATATTTT CASRRQDSGNTIYF
TRBD1 TRBJ1-2 NA TRBV5-5 TGTGCCAGCAGTCAGGAAGGGACAGGGAGAGGCGGCTACACCTTC CASSQEGTGRGGYTF
TRBD2 TRBJ2-5 NA TRBV2 TGTGCCAGCAGGCCTAGACTAGCGGGGGCCGGGACCCAGTACTTC CASRPRLAGAGTQYF
TRBD1 TRBJ2-2 NA TRBV7-6 TGTGCCAGCAGACCTGACAGGGTGGGGCACACCGGGGAGCTGTTTTTT CASRPDRVGHTGELFF
TRBD1 TRBJ2-2 NA TRBV2 TGTGCCAGCAGTTACAGGGGGAACACCGGGGAGCTGTTTTTT CASSYRGNTGELFF
NA TRBJ1-5 NA TRBV28 TGTGCCAGCAGTCGCCTCCGAGGGAATGGCAATCAGCCCCAGCATTTT CASSRLRGNGNQPQHF
TRBD2 TRBJ2-1 NA TRBV6-5 TGTGCCAGCATGGGTCTAGCGGGAGAGAGGAATGAGCAGTTCTTC CASMGLAGERNEQFF
TRBD1 TRBJ1-4 once TRBV2 TGTGCCAGCAGCGGGACAGGGGGGCGCGAAAAACTGTTTTTT CASSGTGGREKLFF
TRBD1 TRBJ1-2 NA TRBV25-1 TGTGCCAGCACCTCAGGGACAGTCTATGGCTACACCTTC CASTSGTVYGYTF
NA TRBJ1-1 NA TRBV27 TGTGCCAGCAGTTTAACTACGGGGACTGAAGCTTTCTTT CASSLTTGTEAFF
NA TRBJ2-3 once TRBV6-4 TGTGCCAGCAGTGAGGGGACTAGCACAGATACGCAGTATTTT CASSEGTSTDTQYF
NA TRBJ1-1 NA TRBV7-9 TGTGCCAGCAGCTTACAGGGGATGAACACTGAAGCTTTCTTT CASSLQGMNTEAFF
TRBD1 TRBJ1-2 NA TRBV9 TGTGCCAGCGGACGTTACAGGGGTAATGGCTACACCTTC CASGRYRGNGYTF
TRBD1 TRBJ2-1 NA TRBV19 TGTGCCAGTAGTATCTACAGGGGTCATGAGCAGTTCTTC CASSIYRGHEQFF
NA TRBJ2-1 NA TRBV2 TGTGCCAGCAGTGAAGCGTTGCCAGGGCCCCTAAACAATGAGCAGTTCTTC CASSEALPGPLNNEQFF
NA TRBJ2-1 NA TRBV9 TGTGCCAGCAGCGTAGGGGCCCTCTACCCAAATGAGCAGTTCTTC CASSVGALYPNEQFF
TRBD2 TRBJ2-7 NA TRBV28 TGTGCCAGCAGCCCATTTCGGCGGGGGAGCTCCTACGAGCAGTACTTC CASSPFRRGSSYEQYF
TRBD2 TRBJ2-1 NA TRBV2 TGTGCCAGCAGGCTAGCGGGAGGGGGGAATGAGCAGTTCTTC CASRLAGGGNEQFF
TRBD1 TRBJ1-1 NA TRBV18 TGTGCCAGCTCACCTCCAAGACAGGGATGGACTGAAGCTTTCTTT CASSPPRQGWTEAFF
NA TRBJ1-2 NA TRBV7-8 TGTGCCAGCAGCGGGGGGAATGGGCTATATGGCTACACCTTC CASSGGNGLYGYTF
NA TRBJ2-7 NA TRBV5-1 TGCGCCAGCAGGTATGGACCACAGGACGAGCAGTACTTC CASRYGPQDEQYF
NA TRBJ1-2 NA TRBV9 TGTGCCAGCGGAGTCAACGCTAACTATGGCTACACCTTC CASGVNANYGYTF
NA TRBJ2-1 NA TRBV18 TGTGCCAGCTCACCCCCAGGACAGCTTTATAATGAGCAGTTCTTC CASSPPGQLYNEQFF
NA TRBJ2-7 NA TRBV28 TGTGCCAGCAGTCCCACTAGAGGATTCGACGAGCAGTACTTC CASSPTRGFDEQYF
NA TRBJ1-1 NA TRBV7-9 TGTGCCAGCAGTCGAGGGCTTAAGGACACTGAAGCTTTCTTT CASSRGLKDTEAFF
NA TRBJ1-1 once TRBV2 TGTGCCAGCAGTGATCAGGGTAACACTGAAGCTTTCTTT CASSDQGNTEAFF
TRBD1 TRBJ1-2 NA TRBV27 TGTGCCAGCAGTCGAAACCCGTCCGGGACAGCCTATGGCTACACCTTC CASSRNPSGTAYGYTF
NA TRBJ2-7 NA TRBV30 TGTGCCTGGAGTGTTGGCTCCAGCTACGAGCAGTACTTC CAWSVGSSYEQYF
NA TRBJ2-7 NA TRBV19 TGTGCCAGTAGTTGGGATCTCTGGTCAGGGGAAGGGAACTACGAGCAGTACTTC CASSWDLWSGEGNYEQYF
TRBD2 TRBJ2-1 NA TRBV7-9 TGTGCCAGCCGACGGGGGGATTCCTACAATGAGCAGTTCTTC CASRRGDSYNEQFF
NA TRBJ1-3 once TRBV6-6 TGTGCCAGCAGTTCGAGGGACACCATATATTTT CASSSRDTIYF
TRBD1 TRBJ1-4 NA TRBV6-6 TGTGCCAGCAGTCCGGTTGGGACAGGGGCCGGAAAACTGTTTTTT CASSPVGTGAGKLFF
NA TRBJ2-3 NA TRBV5-4 TGTGCCAGTACCATCGACAGGACAGATACGCAGTATTTT CASTIDRTDTQYF
TRBD1 TRBJ1-5 NA TRBV7-2 TGTGCCAGCAGCAAACAGGGGTTGAGCAATCAGCCCCAGCATTTT CASSKQGLSNQPQHF
TRBD2 TRBJ2-3 NA TRBV5-4 TGTGCCAGTAGCTTGCGACTAGCGGGGGCTGCAGGAGATACGCAGTATTTT CASSLRLAGAAGDTQYF
TRBD1 TRBJ1-2 NA TRBV19 TGTGCCAGTAGTATAGGTGGGGACAGGGGAAGTGGTAACTATGGCTACACCTTC CASSIGGDRGSGNYGYTF
NA TRBJ1-1 NA TRBV30 TGTGCCTGGAGTCTGATCGCCAGGGGCGCGAGGACTGAAGCTTTCTTT CAWSLIARGARTEAFF
TRBD2 TRBJ2-5 NA TRBV5-8 TGTGCCAGCAGCTTGGGGAAGCTAGCGGTACACGAGACCCAGTACTTC CASSLGKLAVHETQYF
TRBD2 TRBJ2-1 NA TRBV7-8 TGTGCCAGCAGCCTCACCGCGGGCGGGAGCTCCTACAATGAGCAGTTCTTC CASSLTAGGSSYNEQFF
TRBD1 TRBJ1-2 NA TRBV6-1 TGTGCCAGCACTCCACGGGAGGGGGCGGATGGCTACACCTTC CASTPREGADGYTF
TRBD2 TRBJ2-1 NA TRBV11-2 TGTGCCAGCAGCTTTAGCGGGGGGGGAAATGAGCAGTTCTTC CASSFSGGGNEQFF
TRBD1 TRBJ2-1 NA TRBV6-5 TGTGCCAGCAGTTACCCGGGACAGGGGGCCAACAATGAGCAGTTCTTC CASSYPGQGANNEQFF
NA TRBJ2-3 NA TRBV10-3 TGTGCCATCGGGCAAGGAACCCCCACAGATACGCAGTATTTT CAIGQGTPTDTQYF
NA TRBJ1-5 once TRBV6-1 TGTGCCAGCCGCAAAGGAGACCATAGCAATCAGCCCCAGCATTTT CASRKGDHSNQPQHF